This record covers a single T cell receptor (beta chain). This sample stems from a study of blood T cell repertoires in COVID-19. Assay: immunoSEQ multiplex PCR; the TCRdb copy retains only in-frame clones and omits some. Altogether 300,000 to 400,000 clones are present, 85% to 90% being singletons, with the ten largest covering about 6%. CDR1 is MNHEY and CDR2 is SVGEGT in the germline V gene. This CDR3 has 17 amino acids. V shed 2 bases and J shed 7 bases, with 21 bases lying between them. This chain joins TRBV6-2 or TRBV6-3 and TRBJ1-5; D may be TRBD1 (6 bases). The receptor was isolated from a woman aged 45-65 years with COVID-19, enrolled during active disease. The sequenced sample consisted of peripheral blood. The CDR3 sequence: CASSYPGRGLEGQPQHF. CDR3 nucleotides: TGTGCCAGCAGTTACCCCGGGAGGGGGTTGGAGGGACAGCCCCAGCATTTT.